Listed below are T cell receptor beta chains from one sample, sequenced in a study of neurological immune-mediated disorders. TCRdb used MiXCR to reprocess the 5' RACE reads, holding one entry per CDR3 protein. This sample has around 27,000 distinct CDR3 sequences, with roughly 15% found just once. The sequencing input was PBMCs. The receptors were sampled from a man between 65 and 79 years old in good health. Both conserved end residues are part of each CDR3. The D gene is left open where the match is weak. Only part of the rows carry a size: once, few, many, or a class if the clone is expanded.

clone size	V gene	D gene	CDR3 length	J gene	CDR3 DNA	CDR3 protein
many	TRBV27	NA	16	TRBJ1-1	TGTGCCAGCAGTCCCCGATCGGGACTACCGAACACTGAAGCTTTCTTT	CASSPRSGLPNTEAFF
many	TRBV5-6	NA	15	TRBJ1-2	TGTGCCAGCAGCTTGGAGTCGGCGGGGATCTATGGCTACACCTTC	CASSLESAGIYGYTF
many	TRBV24-1	TRBD1	12	TRBJ2-7	TGTGCCGTGGGGGACAGGGGCTACGAGCAGTACTTC	CAVGDRGYEQYF
NA	TRBV20-1	TRBD2	16	TRBJ2-3	TGCAGTGTCCGACTAGCGGGGGGTCGAGGCTCAGATACGCAGTATTTT	CSVRLAGGRGSDTQYF
NA	TRBV29-1	NA	11	TRBJ2-3	TGCAGCGTTGAAGTGACAGATACGCAGTATTTT	CSVEVTDTQYF
many	TRBV28	TRBD1	15	TRBJ1-5	TGTGCCAGCAGGACCCCAGGGGGCTTAAATCAGCCCCAGCATTTT	CASRTPGGLNQPQHF
many	TRBV15	NA	14	TRBJ2-7	TGTGCCACCAGCAGACAGGGTAGTGTCTACGAGCAGTACTTC	CATSRQGSVYEQYF
many	TRBV11-2	NA	15	TRBJ2-3	TGTGCCAGCAGCTTAGGAGCGCGGCGCCCGGGGACGCAGTATTTT	CASSLGARRPGTQYF
NA	TRBV6-6	NA	17	TRBJ2-7	TGTGCCAGCAGCCAGGGGAGGCGGGGGCCGAGCTTCTACGAGCAATACTTC	CASSQGRRGPSFYEQYF
few	TRBV20-1	NA	12	TRBJ2-2	TGCAGTGCTAAACAGGGCACCGGGGAGCTGTTTTTT	CSAKQGTGELFF
many	TRBV6-2/TRBV6-3	NA	15	TRBJ1-1	TGTGCCAGCAGTTACTATCTGGACAGCAAGTTGAAAGCTTTCTTT	CASSYYLDSKLKAFF
many	TRBV7-3	NA	15	TRBJ2-4	TGTGCCAGCAGCTTATCGTGGGGCGCGGGAAACATTCAGTACTTC	CASSLSWGAGNIQYF
many	TRBV12-3/TRBV12-4	TRBD1	15	TRBJ2-7	TGTGCCAGCAGTTTAGAGGGACAGGCCTCCTACGAGCAGTACTTC	CASSLEGQASYEQYF
many	TRBV12-3/TRBV12-4	NA	12	TRBJ1-4	TGTGCCAGCAGTTTAGTCGATGAAAAACTGTTTTTT	CASSLVDEKLFF
few	TRBV2	TRBD1	14	TRBJ2-7	TGTGCCAGCAGCGAACAGGGGGTTGGCTACGAGCAGTACTTC	CASSEQGVGYEQYF
many	TRBV14	NA	17	TRBJ2-3	TGTGCCAGCAGCCAAGACAAACGGGGACGCGGCACAGATACGCAGTATTTT	CASSQDKRGRGTDTQYF
few	TRBV4-2	NA	15	TRBJ1-4	TGTGCCAGCAGCCAAGATCGGCAGGCAGATGAAAAACTATTTTTT	CASSQDRQADEKLFF
NA	TRBV7-2	NA	12	TRBJ1-1	TGTGCCAGCTTTAGGCCCAGTGGTATCGCTTTCTTT	CASFRPSGIAFF
many	TRBV12-3/TRBV12-4	NA	13	TRBJ2-7	TGTGCCAGCAGCGACATTGCAGGGTACGAGCAGTACTTC	CASSDIAGYEQYF
many	TRBV6-2/TRBV6-3	NA	17	TRBJ1-1	TGTGCCAGCAGTTACTCGAGCCCCAGGGTTATGAACACTGAAGCTTTCTTT	CASSYSSPRVMNTEAFF
NA	TRBV12-3/TRBV12-4	NA	14	TRBJ2-2	TGTGTCAGCAGTTTGTTAACCAGATCCGGGGAGCTGTTTTTT	CVSSLLTRSGELFF
medium-sized	TRBV15	TRBD2	15	TRBJ2-7	TGTGCCACCAGCAGAGGCGGGGGGCCGTCCTACGAGCAGTACTTC	CATSRGGGPSYEQYF
many	TRBV5-1	NA	15	TRBJ2-7	TGCGCCAGCAGCTTGGAAGGACAGCACTCCTACGAGCAGTACTTC	CASSLEGQHSYEQYF
NA	TRBV20-1	NA	12	TRBJ2-7	TGCAGTGCTAGAGAAGGGGCCTACGAGCAGTACTTC	CSAREGAYEQYF
many	TRBV7-9	TRBD2	16	TRBJ2-1	TGTGCCAGCAGCTTAGCCCTAGCGGGCGCCCACAATGAGCAGTTCTTC	CASSLALAGAHNEQFF
many	TRBV7-2	TRBD2	15	TRBJ2-2	TGTGCCAGCAGCTCAGCTAGCGGGGGTGCCGGGGAGCTGTTTTTT	CASSSASGGAGELFF
many	TRBV2	NA	16	TRBJ2-1	TGTGCCAGCAGTTCTCCCGGGGCCGCGGCGAATGATGAGCAGTTCTTC	CASSSPGAAANDEQFF
many	TRBV24-1	NA	15	TRBJ1-5	TGTGCCACCAGTGACTCTAGGGCGCCCAATCAGCCCCAGCATTTT	CATSDSRAPNQPQHF
many	TRBV5-6	NA	17	TRBJ2-3	TGTGCCAGCAGCTTGGAACCCCAGGTCCTTAGCACAGATACGCAGTATTTT	CASSLEPQVLSTDTQYF
many	TRBV4-2	TRBD1	20	TRBJ2-5	TGTGCCAGCAGCCACTTTACGACAGGGGGCAAGTCCCGCACCGAAGAGACCCAGTACTTC	CASSHFTTGGKSRTEETQYF
many	TRBV12-3/TRBV12-4	NA	15	TRBJ2-6	TGTGCCAGCAGCACCGCCAGTGCTGGGGCCAACGTCCTGACTTTC	CASSTASAGANVLTF
many	TRBV3-1	TRBD2	12	TRBJ2-7	TGTGCCAGCTCGCGGGGGTGGTACGAGCAGTACTTC	CASSRGWYEQYF
many	TRBV20-1	NA	13	TRBJ1-1	TGCAGTGCTAGAATCCGGGAGGCGGGAGAAGCTTTCTTT	CSARIREAGEAFF
many	TRBV4-3	NA	15	TRBJ2-3	TGCGCCAGCAGCCAAGGACTAGTCAGCGGAGATACGCAGTATTTT	CASSQGLVSGDTQYF
many	TRBV28	NA	15	TRBJ1-5	TGTGCCAGCAGTTTGGCCTCCCCTCGGGATCAGCCCCAGCATTTT	CASSLASPRDQPQHF
NA	TRBV10-2	NA	11	TRBJ1-2	TGCGCCAGCAGTAGAGGGAGTGGCTACACCTTC	CASSRGSGYTF
NA	TRBV5-1	NA	20	TRBJ2-7	NA	CASSFYICSARGWTTYEQYF
many	TRBV7-2	NA	16	TRBJ1-1	TGTGCCAGCAGCAGACGTGACATTTCCAGCAACACTGAAGCTTTCTTT	CASSRRDISSNTEAFF
many	TRBV12-5	NA	14	TRBJ1-1	TGTGCTAGTGGTACTCGACAGGCTTACACTGAAGCTTTCTTT	CASGTRQAYTEAFF
many	TRBV20-1	TRBD2	14	TRBJ2-7	TGCAGTGCTAGGCTTAGCGGGGGAGCCTACGAGCAGTACTTC	CSARLSGGAYEQYF
many	TRBV27	NA	15	TRBJ1-5	TGTGCCAGCAGTTTTTTGGCGGGCACGGGCCAGCCCCAGCATTTT	CASSFLAGTGQPQHF
once	TRBV20-1	TRBD2	14	TRBJ2-3	TGCAGTGCTTCGGGACTACCTAGCACAGATACGCAGTATTTT	CSASGLPSTDTQYF
many	TRBV20-1	NA	12	TRBJ1-2	TGCGGAGGTCAGGGGCAAGCGGGGGGCTACACCTTC	CGGQGQAGGYTF
NA	TRBV12-3/TRBV12-4	NA	14	TRBJ2-1	TGTGCCAGCACTGTTGACCACCCGATGGGGAAGCAGTTCTTC	CASTVDHPMGKQFF
many	TRBV5-1	NA	15	TRBJ1-2	TGCGCCAGCAGCTTGCGGGAGGATGGATTGGAAGGCTACACCTTC	CASSLREDGLEGYTF
NA	TRBV28	NA	16	TRBJ2-7	TGTGCCAGCAGCCTATGGCCCCCCGAGGGTGGCCACGAGCAGTACTTC	CASSLWPPEGGHEQYF
many	TRBV7-2	TRBD2	15	TRBJ2-7	TGTGCCAGCAGCTTAGAAGGGACTAGGGGTGGGGAGCAGTACTTC	CASSLEGTRGGEQYF
many	TRBV7-9	NA	13	TRBJ2-5	TGTGCCAGCAGCTCAGGAGTTCAAGAGACCCAGTACTTC	CASSSGVQETQYF
many	TRBV3-1	NA	14	TRBJ1-5	TGTGCCAGCGGGCAGGACTCCCTCAATCAGCCCCAGCATTTT	CASGQDSLNQPQHF
many	TRBV9	NA	15	TRBJ2-2	TGTGCCAGCAGCGTAGGGGGTAGCTGGGGCGGGGAGCTGTTTTTT	CASSVGGSWGGELFF
many	TRBV25-1	NA	15	TRBJ1-6	TGTGCCAGCAGATCCACTACAGAATATAATTCACCCCTCCACTTT	CASRSTTEYNSPLHF
many	TRBV7-9	TRBD2	18	TRBJ2-7	TGTGCCAGCAGCTCAGGGACTAGCGGGGGCCACTCCTCCTACGAGCAGTACTTC	CASSSGTSGGHSSYEQYF
few	TRBV7-9	NA	16	TRBJ2-1	TGTGCCAGCAGCTTAGTGGATAGCGGATCGTACAATGAGCAGTTCTTC	CASSLVDSGSYNEQFF
many	TRBV7-2	TRBD1	18	TRBJ2-2	TGTGCCAGCAGCCTCCGGGACAGGGGTCGGGAGGGCACCGGGGAGCTGTTTTTT	CASSLRDRGREGTGELFF
NA	TRBV5-1	NA	14	TRBJ2-5	TGCGCCAGCAGCTTGGGTTCCGGCCAAGAGACCCAGTACTTC	CASSLGSGQETQYF